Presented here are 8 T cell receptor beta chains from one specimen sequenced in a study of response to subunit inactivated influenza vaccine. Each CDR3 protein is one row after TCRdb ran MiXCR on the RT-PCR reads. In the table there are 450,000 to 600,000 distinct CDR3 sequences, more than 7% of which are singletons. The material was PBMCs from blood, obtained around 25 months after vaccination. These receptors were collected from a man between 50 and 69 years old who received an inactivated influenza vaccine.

The CDR3 DNA reads TGTGCCACCAGCAGAGATCAAAGGGGCCGCTATGGCGGTGAAGCTTTCTTT. This codes for CATSRDQRGRYGGEAFF. The chain links TRBV15 to TRBJ1-1; D may be TRBD1 (5 bases). Germline CDR1 and CDR2: LNHNV and YYDKDF (reference sequence). The V and J ends lost 0 bases and 7 bases respectively, with 21 bases between them. The length of the CDR3 is 17 residues. Using reference TRBV15 and TRBJ1-1 for the parts outside the CDR3, the full variable domain is DAMVIQNPRYQVTQFGKPVTLSCSQTLNHNVMYWYQQKSSQAPKLLFHYYDKDFNNEADTPDNFQSRRPNTSFCFLDIRSPGLGDTAMYLCATSRDQRGRYGGEAFFGQGTRLTVV.

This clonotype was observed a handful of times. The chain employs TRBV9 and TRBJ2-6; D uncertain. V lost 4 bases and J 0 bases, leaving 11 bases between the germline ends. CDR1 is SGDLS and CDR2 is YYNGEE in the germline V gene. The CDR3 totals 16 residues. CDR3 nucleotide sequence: TGTGCCAGCAGCAAAAGCCGGTCCTCTGGGGCCAACGTCCTGACTTTC. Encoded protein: CASSKSRSSGANVLTF.

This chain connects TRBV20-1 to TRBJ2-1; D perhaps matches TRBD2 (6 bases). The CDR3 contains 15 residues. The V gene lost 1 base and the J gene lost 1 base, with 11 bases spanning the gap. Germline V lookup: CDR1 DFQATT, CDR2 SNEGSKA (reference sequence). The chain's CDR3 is CSARADGGSYNEQFF. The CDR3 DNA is TGCAGTGCTAGAGCCGACGGGGGATCCTACAATGAGCAGTTCTTC.

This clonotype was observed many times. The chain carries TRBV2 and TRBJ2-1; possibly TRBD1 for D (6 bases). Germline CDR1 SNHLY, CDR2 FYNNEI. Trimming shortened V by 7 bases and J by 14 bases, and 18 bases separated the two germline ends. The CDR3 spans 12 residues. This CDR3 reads CASKWESGQKFF. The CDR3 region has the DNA TGTGCCAGCAAGTGGGAATCGGGACAAAAGTTCTTC.

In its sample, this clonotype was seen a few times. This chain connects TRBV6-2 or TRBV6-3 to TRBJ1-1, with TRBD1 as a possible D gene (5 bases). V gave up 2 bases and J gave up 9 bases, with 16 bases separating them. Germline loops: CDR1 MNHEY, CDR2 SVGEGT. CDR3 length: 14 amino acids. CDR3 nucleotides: TGTGCCAGCAGTTACGGAGGGGCCGCAACCAAAGCTTTCTTT. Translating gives CASSYGGAATKAFF.

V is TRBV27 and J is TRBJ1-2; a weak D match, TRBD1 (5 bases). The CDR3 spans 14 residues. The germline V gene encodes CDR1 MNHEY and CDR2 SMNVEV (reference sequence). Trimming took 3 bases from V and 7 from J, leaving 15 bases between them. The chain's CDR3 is CASSFRGSLLGYTF. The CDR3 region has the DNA TGTGCCAGCAGTTTTCGGGGGAGCCTTCTTGGCTACACCTTC.

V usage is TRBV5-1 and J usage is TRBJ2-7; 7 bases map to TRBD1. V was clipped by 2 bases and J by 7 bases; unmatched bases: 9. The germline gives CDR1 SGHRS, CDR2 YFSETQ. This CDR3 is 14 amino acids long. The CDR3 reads CASSFTGTEGEQYF. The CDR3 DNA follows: TGCGCCAGCAGCTTTACCGGGACAGAGGGAGAGCAGTACTTC.

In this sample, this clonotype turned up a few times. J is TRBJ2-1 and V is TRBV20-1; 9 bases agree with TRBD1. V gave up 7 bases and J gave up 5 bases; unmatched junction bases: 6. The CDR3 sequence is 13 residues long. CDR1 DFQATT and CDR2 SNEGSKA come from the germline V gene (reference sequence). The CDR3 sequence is CSVPGQGNNEQFF. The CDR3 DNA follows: TGCAGTGTTCCGGGACAGGGTAACAATGAGCAGTTCTTC.